Listed below are T cell receptor beta chains from one sample, sequenced in a study of T cell responses to AZD1222 COVID-19 vaccine. Produced via immunoSEQ multiplex PCR; TCRdb's table is partial and in-frame only. Among 130,000 or so clones listed, over 90% were seen once. Specimen: peripheral blood, collected on day 0 of AZD1222 vaccination. Every receptor here comes from an adult in good health. Each CDR3 is given with its conserved first and last residue.

V gene | CDR3 protein
TRBV2 | CASIGSGNEKLFF
TRBV6-5 | CASSYPPQGGTGELFF
TRBV7-3 | CASSPQGVAGGPDNEQFF
TRBV6-4 | CASSESPSGGTEAFF
TRBV5-1 | CASSFGMWETQYF
TRBV19 | CASSFAPSSAPLHF
TRBV12-3/TRBV12-4 | CASSLGTVYGYTF
TRBV5-1 | CASSLLGTGGYEQYF
TRBV5-5 | CASSLAGFSSYNSPLHF
TRBV12-3/TRBV12-4 | CASSSTRKDEQYF
TRBV11-3 | CASSLSLYTEAFF
TRBV19 | CASSPTPVTGGDEQYF
TRBV29-1 | CSVTGDTLNMNTEAFF
TRBV12-5 | CASGPGQGGWQPQHF
TRBV7-2 | CASSPIQGGAGNTIYF
TRBV29-1 | CSAWTNYGYTF
TRBV7-3 | CASSFGTVNTEAFF
TRBV5-6 | CASSRSAGETQYF
TRBV20-1 | CSASRGGEEQYF
TRBV12-3/TRBV12-4 | CASSLPPSDEQYF
TRBV27 | CASSLSYRVVRAYEQYF
TRBV7-9 | CASSLWTGRDVEAFF
TRBV6-5 | CASKGPYNSPLHF
TRBV6-5 | CASGGRRADEKLFF
TRBV6-2/TRBV6-3 | CASSYSSGLGQPQHF
TRBV13 | CASSPSGETEAFF
TRBV7-9 | CASSRDRRDGYTF
TRBV7-9 | CASSSPTGTDVYEQYF
TRBV28 | CASSLASRDGYTF
TRBV5-4 | CASSFEVVGRNEQYF
TRBV12-3/TRBV12-4 | CASSIDRGYGYTF
TRBV4-2 | CASSQDFGDSNYGYTF
TRBV15 | CATSRETAGNTIYF
TRBV7-8 | CASSLHIETQYF
TRBV18 | CASSPDEVGGYTF
TRBV12-5 | CASGLSYSLGPDTQYF
TRBV19 | CASSPGTGENIQYF
TRBV7-9 | CACGSSNTGELFF
TRBV3-1/TRBV3-2 | CASSPRGGDPLDEQFF
TRBV11-2 | CASSSRGQVNTEAFF
TRBV10-1 | CASSRDMNTEAFF
TRBV28 | CASSSGFRGNQPQHF
TRBV5-1 | CASSLEPENTEAFF
TRBV7-8 | CASSSRTGGAGQPQHF
TRBV19 | CASSTNTEAFF
TRBV30 | CAWSVRAGGNDNEQFF
TRBV5-6 | CASSVPRGANYGYTF
TRBV10-1 | CASSPSVIGNEQFF
TRBV13 | CASSFKPRGGPSTDTQYF
TRBV3-1/TRBV3-2 | CASSRGVSGTEAFF
TRBV6-5 | CASLETITDTQYF